The 21 T cell receptor beta chains below were found in one sample sequenced in a study of cytomegalovirus exposure and HLA in healthy donors. Both 60 Vbeta primers and 13 Jbeta primers went into the PCR. The data were produced by immunoSEQ multiplex PCR, yet TCRdb's version contains in-frame clones alone and is incomplete. There are over 200,000 clones in the sample; about 70% occur only once, and 1.8% lies in the top ten. Sequences were obtained from PBMCs. The receptors come from a woman aged 25 to 39 in good health and CMV-seronegative.

This sequence joins TRBV4-1 and TRBJ1-2; no definite D call. Germline CDR1 reads MGHRA; CDR2 reads YSYEKL. CDR3 length equals 14 residues. The V end lost 1 base, the J end lost 5 bases, and 11 bases lay between the germline ends. The CDR3 DNA follows: TGCGCCAGCAGCCAAGCCGGGGTTAAGTATGGCTACACCTTC. Translation: CASSQAGVKYGYTF.

The rearrangement joins TRBV19 to TRBJ1-1, with a tentative D call TRBD1 (5 bases). V was clipped by 7 bases and J by 1 base, with 16 bases between them. CDR3 size: 15 residues. CDR1 LNHDA and CDR2 SQIVND come from the germline V gene (reference sequence). The CDR3 DNA reads as TGTGCCAGTACCCCCCTGGCGGGGGAGAACACTGAAGCTTTCTTT. Its protein product is CASTPLAGENTEAFF.

V and J are TRBV9 and TRBJ2-7, with 12 bases fitting TRBD1. Trimming at V came to 0 bases and at J to 1 base, leaving 14 bases not matched to a gene. CDR1 is SGDLS and CDR2 is YYNGEE in the germline V gene. The CDR3 is 20 residues long. CDR3 in DNA: TGTGCCAGCAGCGTAGTCCGGAGGGAACCGGGACAGGGGGCTTCCTACGAGCAGTACTTC. This sequence encodes CASSVVRREPGQGASYEQYF. The whole variable domain, filled in from reference TRBV9 and TRBJ2-7, reads DSGVTQTPKHLITATGQRVTLRCSPRSGDLSVYWYQQSLDQGLQFLIQYYNGEERAKGNILERFSAQQFPDLHSELNLSSLELGDSALYFCASSVVRREPGQGASYEQYFGPGTRLTVT.

Worth noting for this clone: The junction differs from germline at one of its ends, possibly a read error. The chain links TRBV7-9 to TRBJ2-7; the match to TRBD1 covers 10 bases. CDR1 is SEHNR, CDR2 FQNEAQ, per germline (reference sequence). The CDR3 consists of 16 residues. CDR3 bases: TGTTCCAGCAGCTTAGGGACAGGGGTTCAAAACTACGAGCAGTACTTC. It is translated as CSSSLGTGVQNYEQYF.

The V and J genes are TRBV2 and TRBJ2-7; D possibly corresponds to TRBD2 (5 bases). V was pared by 6 bases and J by 5 bases, with 20 bases between. CDR1 and CDR2 from the germline V gene are SNHLY and FYNNEI. This CDR3 is built from 15 residues. This CDR3 reads CASSGRVILANEQYF. The CDR3 DNA sequence: TGTGCCAGCAGCGGCCGGGTCATCCTAGCCAACGAGCAGTACTTC.

The CDR3 here is CASSRNPRINEQFF. The CDR3 DNA reads as TGTGCCAGCAGCCGAAACCCTAGGATCAATGAGCAGTTCTTC. The chain has TRBV14 and TRBJ2-1, with unresolved D. CDR3 length: 14 amino acids. In germline, CDR1 is SGHDN, CDR2 FVKESK. V was shortened by 4 bases and J by 6 bases, with 13 bases between the two germline ends.

J is TRBJ2-7 and V is TRBV28, with a possible D match to TRBD1 (6 bases). Germline V lookup: CDR1 MDHEN, CDR2 SYDVKM. Trimming cost V 5 bases and J 2 bases, with 13 bases left between them. The CDR3 covers 14 residues. CDR3: CASSVGQLTYEQYF. In nucleotides, the CDR3 is TGTGCCAGCAGTGTAGGACAGCTTACCTACGAGCAGTACTTC.

The chain links TRBV10-1 to TRBJ2-1, with TRBD2 matching over 8 bases. The J segment lost 13 bases and the V segment lost 7 bases, leaving 12 bases of the junction unmatched. Germline CDR1 is WNHNN and CDR2 is SYGVQD (reference sequence). The CDR3 totals 13 residues. The CDR3 DNA follows: TGCGCCAGCAACCAGGATTTAGCGGGGCTCCAGTTCTTC. It is translated as CASNQDLAGLQFF.

This chain joins TRBV5-6 and TRBJ2-7; 14 bases map to TRBD2. The V and J ends lost 4 bases and 2 bases, in that order; junction bases with no gene match: 2. The CDR3 contains 15 residues. Germline assignment: CDR1 SGHDT and CDR2 YYEEEE. In DNA, the CDR3 is TGTGCCAGCAGCCAGGGACTAGCGGGAGCCTACGAGCAGTACTTC. Its translation is CASSQGLAGAYEQYF.

The V gene is TRBV2, the J gene TRBJ1-5, with TRBD1 identical over 9 bases. J was trimmed by 4 bases and V by 6 bases; bases with no gene match: 7. Germline lookup yields CDR1 SNHLY and CDR2 FYNNEI. The CDR3 spans 15 residues. CDR3 nucleotide sequence: TGTGCCAGCAGATCCGGGACAGGGAAAAATCAGCCCCAGCATTTT. Its translation is CASRSGTGKNQPQHF. Full variable domain (rest looked up from reference TRBV2 and TRBJ1-5): EPEVTQTPSHQVTQMGQEVILRCVPISNHLYFYWYRQILGQKVEFLVSFYNNEISEKSEIFDDQFSVERPDGSNFTLKIRSTKLEDSAMYFCASRSGTGKNQPQHFGDGTRLSIL.

J is TRBJ1-5 and V is TRBV5-5; TRBD1 aligns across 7 bases. The J segment lost 7 bases and the V segment lost 4 bases, leaving 8 bases of the junction unmatched. The V gene's germline CDR1 is SGHKS and CDR2 YYEKEE (reference sequence). The CDR3 has 14 residues. Here the CDR3 DNA reads TGTGCCAGCAGCATAGACAGGGTGGGGCAGCCCCAGCATTTT. Residues: CASSIDRVGQPQHF. Based on the CDR3 plus reference TRBV5-5 and TRBJ1-5, the full variable domain is DAGVTQSPTHLIKTRGQQVTLRCSPISGHKSVSWYQQVLGQGPQFIFQYYEKEERGRGNFPDRFSARQFPNYSSELNVNALLLGDSALYLCASSIDRVGQPQHFGDGTRLSIL.

V is TRBV5-1 and J is TRBJ2-7, with D unclear. V dropped 1 base and J dropped 0 bases, with 11 bases sitting between them. This CDR3 comprises 15 residues. Germline V gene sequence: CDR1 SGHRS, CDR2 YFSETQ. The CDR3 DNA is TGCGCCAGCAGCTTGCATACTGTTAACTCCTACGAGCAGTACTTC. It yields the protein CASSLHTVNSYEQYF.

The rearrangement uses TRBV7-9 and TRBJ2-1; 7 positions agree with TRBD2. V shed 5 bases and J 8 bases; nucleotides not matched to a gene: 9. The germline V gene encodes CDR1 SEHNR and CDR2 FQNEAQ (reference sequence). This CDR3 has 14 amino acids. The CDR3 sequence is CASSPRGVGDEQFF. CDR3 DNA: TGTGCCAGCAGCCCCCGGGGGGTAGGGGATGAGCAGTTCTTC.

Comment on this clone: Different DNA sequences within this sample yield the same CDR3. The chain employs TRBV11-2 and TRBJ1-4; D unclear. V lost 4 bases to trimming and J lost 3 bases, with 15 bases between them. Germline assignment: CDR1 SGHAT and CDR2 FQNNGV. The CDR3 contains 16 residues. The CDR3: CASSSSGGRPNEKLFF. CDR3 bases: TGTGCCAGCAGCTCCTCGGGTGGCAGACCTAATGAAAAACTGTTTTTT. The whole variable domain, filled in from reference TRBV11-2 and TRBJ1-4, reads EAGVAQSPRYKIIEKRQSVAFWCNPISGHATLYWYQQILGQGPKLLIQFQNNGVVDDSQLPKDRFSAERLKGVDSTLKIQPAKLEDSAVYLCASSSSGGRPNEKLFFGSGTQLSVL.

CDR3 sequence: CASSQLGTGNTEAFF. The CDR3 DNA sequence: TGCGCCAGCAGCCAGCTCGGTACGGGGAACACTGAAGCTTTCTTT. The chain has TRBV5-1 and TRBJ1-1; D ambiguous. This CDR3 is built from 15 residues. The germline V gene encodes CDR1 SGHRS and CDR2 YFSETQ. V was cut by 4 bases and J by 1 base, with 14 bases left in between. Using reference TRBV5-1 and TRBJ1-1 for the parts outside the CDR3, the full variable domain is KAGVTQTPRYLIKTRGQQVTLSCSPISGHRSVSWYQQTPGQGLQFLFEYFSETQRNKGNFPGRFSGRQFSNSRSEMNVSTLELGDSALYLCASSQLGTGNTEAFFGQGTRLTVV.

The chain uses TRBV19 and TRBJ1-1; D is ambiguous. Germline V gives CDR1 LNHDA, CDR2 SQIVND (reference sequence). This CDR3 is 17 amino acids long. With 6 bases removed from V and 0 bases from J, the gap between germline ends came to 20 bases. Written as DNA, the CDR3 is TGTGCCAGTAGGGGGAATGAGGGTCTTTCCCTGAACACTGAAGCTTTCTTT. Translating it yields CASRGNEGLSLNTEAFF.

A few counts support this clone. V gene TRBV7-2 combines with J gene TRBJ2-2; 10 bases match TRBD2. The V gene's germline CDR1 is SGHTA and CDR2 FQGNSA. With 5 bases clipped from V and 6 bases from J, the junction kept 6 bases outside the gene matches. This CDR3 spans 15 amino acids. This CDR3 is CASSDPGLAPGELFF. The CDR3 DNA follows: TGTGCCAGCAGCGACCCGGGACTAGCGCCCGGGGAGCTGTTTTTT.

V gene TRBV6-4 combines with J gene TRBJ2-3, with a tentative D call TRBD2 (6 bases). V was pared by 3 bases and J by 2 bases, with 12 bases between. This CDR3 is built from 15 residues. In germline, CDR1 is MRHNA, CDR2 SNTAGT. The DNA of the CDR3 is TGTGCCAGCAGTGAGACCCGGGGGACCACAGATACGCAGTATTTT. It specifies CASSETRGTTDTQYF.

The chain is built from TRBV7-9 and TRBJ2-5, with TRBD1 identical over 8 bases. V dropped 5 bases and J dropped 5; count of bases not matched to a gene: 13. Germline CDR1 and CDR2: SEHNR and FQNEAQ (reference sequence). The CDR3 covers 16 residues. The CDR3 spells CASSRGQGKDSETQYF. DNA of the CDR3: TGTGCCAGCAGCCGAGGACAGGGTAAAGACTCGGAGACCCAGTACTTC. The variable domain in full, with the rest retrieved from reference TRBV7-9 and TRBJ2-5, is DTGVSQNPRHKITKRGQNVTFRCDPISEHNRLYWYRQTLGQGPEFLTYFQNEAQLEKSRLLSDRFSAERPKGSFSTLEIQRTEQGDSAMYLCASSRGQGKDSETQYFGPGTRLLVL.

V gene TRBV27 combines with J gene TRBJ2-2; 14 positions agree with TRBD2. Trimming cost V 8 bases and J 4 bases; bases outside gene matches: 3. The germline V gene encodes CDR1 MNHEY and CDR2 SMNVEV (reference sequence). This CDR3 has 15 amino acids. DNA of the CDR3: TGTGCCAGCCGGACTAGCGGGAGGCCCACCGGGGAGCTGTTTTTT. Its protein product is CASRTSGRPTGELFF.

This clone was counted between two and nine times. J is TRBJ2-3 and V is TRBV5-5, with D uncertain. V lost 1 base to trimming and J lost 1 base, with 7 bases between them. This CDR3 region has 14 residues. The germline V gene encodes CDR1 SGHKS and CDR2 YYEKEE (reference sequence). CDR3 nucleotide sequence: TGTGCCAGCAGCTTGAGAATAGGCACAGATACGCAGTATTTT. Its protein product is CASSLRIGTDTQYF.